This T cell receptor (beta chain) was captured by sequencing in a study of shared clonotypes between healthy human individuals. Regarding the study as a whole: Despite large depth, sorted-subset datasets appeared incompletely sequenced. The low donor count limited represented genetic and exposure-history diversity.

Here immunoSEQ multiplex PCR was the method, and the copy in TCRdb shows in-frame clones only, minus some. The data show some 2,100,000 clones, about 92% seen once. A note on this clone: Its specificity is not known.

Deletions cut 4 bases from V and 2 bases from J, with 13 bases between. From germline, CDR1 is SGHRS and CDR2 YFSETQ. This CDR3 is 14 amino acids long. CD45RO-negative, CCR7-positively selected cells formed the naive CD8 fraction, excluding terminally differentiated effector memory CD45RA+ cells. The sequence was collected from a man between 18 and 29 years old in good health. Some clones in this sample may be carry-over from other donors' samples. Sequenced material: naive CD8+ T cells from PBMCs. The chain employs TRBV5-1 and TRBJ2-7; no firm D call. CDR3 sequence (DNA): TGCGCCAGCAGCCTGGGTATTTTCCCCTACGAGCAGTACTTC. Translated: CASSLGIFPYEQYF.